The 32 T cell receptor beta chains given below trace back to one sample, sequenced in a study of graft-versus-host responses after intestinal transplantation. The antigens these receptors bind are not known. Method: immunoSEQ multiplex PCR; TCRdb's copy keeps in-frame clones and lacks some. Of more than 65,000 clones in the sample, over 75% are singletons; the top ten hold 0.39%. The specimen comprised unstimulated CD4+ T cells sorted from spleen or lymph node cells, sampled before transplant. These receptors were taken from a human donor who was the organ donor for an intestinal transplant.

The chain is built from TRBV27 and TRBJ1-1; possibly TRBD1 for D (5 bases). Germline V gene sequence: CDR1 MNHEY, CDR2 SMNVEV (reference sequence). This CDR3 comprises 13 residues. With 5 bases removed from V and 5 bases from J, the gap between germline ends came to 12 bases. CDR3 loop: CASSVTRGTEAFF. The CDR3, as DNA: TGTGCCAGCAGTGTCACAAGGGGTACTGAAGCTTTCTTT.

The gene calls are TRBV6-5 and TRBJ1-6, with 7 bases that match TRBD1. With V trimmed by 2 bases and J by 5 bases, 6 bases remained unmatched. This CDR3 has 16 amino acids. The germline V gene encodes CDR1 MNHEY and CDR2 SVGAGI. Here the CDR3 DNA reads TGTGCCAGCAGTTACACTTCAGGGGGAAATAATTCACCCCTCCACTTT. This translates into CASSYTSGGNNSPLHF.

The chain couples TRBV28 to TRBJ2-6; 7 bases fit TRBD1. The V gene's germline CDR1 is MDHEN and CDR2 SYDVKM. Unmatched junction bases numbered 8, after V lost 1 base and J lost 2 bases. This CDR3 comprises 18 residues. DNA for the CDR3: TGTGCCAGCAGTTTATTAGGGGGCGGCTCCCCTGGGGCCAACGTCCTGACTTTC. It encodes CASSLLGGGSPGANVLTF.

This chain uses TRBV18 with TRBJ1-1, with no clear D. V was trimmed by 8 bases and J by 0 bases, leaving 13 bases between them. The CDR3 is made up of 14 amino acids. Germline V gives CDR1 KGHSH, CDR2 LQKENI. CDR3 residues: CASQTGGVNTEAFF. In DNA form, the CDR3 reads TGTGCCAGCCAAACCGGTGGTGTGAACACTGAAGCTTTCTTT. The full variable domain, completed using reference TRBV18 and TRBJ1-1, is NAGVMQNPRHLVRRRGQEARLRCSPMKGHSHVYWYRQLPEEGLKFMVYLQKENIIDESGMPKERFSAEFPKEGPSILRIQQVVRGDSAAYFCASQTGGVNTEAFFGQGTRLTVV.

The chain combines TRBV19 with TRBJ2-3; 8 positions agree with TRBD1. The CDR3 covers 16 residues. The junction had 7 bases not matched to a gene; V was cut back by 4 bases and J by 1 base. Germline CDR1 reads LNHDA; CDR2 reads SQIVND (reference sequence). The CDR3 is CASSRPGGAGTDTQYF. The CDR3 bases are TGTGCCAGTAGTAGACCAGGGGGCGCAGGCACAGATACGCAGTATTTT.

The chain couples TRBV6-5 to TRBJ2-5; TRBD2 matches at 8 bases. Germline-derived CDR1 and CDR2 are MNHEY and SVGAGI. The CDR3 totals 15 residues. Trimming removed 3 bases from V and 5 bases from J; junction bases left unmatched: 8. This chain's CDR3 is CASSYDLAGRETQYF. The CDR3 region has the DNA TGTGCCAGCAGTTATGATCTAGCGGGCCGGGAGACCCAGTACTTC.

This chain joins TRBV30 and TRBJ1-6; D is possibly TRBD1 (6 bases). The germline CDR1 and CDR2 sequences are GTSNPN and SVGIG (reference sequence). The CDR3 has 15 residues. The V end was cut by 3 bases, the J end by 8 bases, with 17 bases between. CDR3 DNA: TGTGCCTGGAGACCCGGGACATTTTCTGATTCACCCCTCCACTTT. Translated: CAWRPGTFSDSPLHF. Full variable domain (missing parts from reference TRBV30 and TRBJ1-6): SQTIHQWPATLVQPVGSPLSLECTVEGTSNPNLYWYRQAAGRGLQLLFYSVGIGQISSEVPQNLSASRPQDRQFILSSKKLLLSDSGFYLCAWRPGTFSDSPLHFGNGTRLTVT.

The rearrangement links TRBV2 to TRBJ1-2, with 11 bases fitting TRBD1. The germline V gene has CDR1 SNHLY and CDR2 FYNNEI. The junction had 9 bases not matched to a gene; V was cut back by 2 bases and J by 4 bases. The length of the CDR3 is 17 residues. The CDR3 protein is CASSEFLPGQGGYGYTF. In DNA form, the CDR3 reads TGTGCCAGCAGTGAATTCTTACCGGGACAGGGGGGCTATGGCTACACCTTC.

The genes are TRBV28 and TRBJ2-5; TRBD2 is a possible D gene (6 bases). V dropped 8 bases and J dropped 0 bases, with 7 bases sitting between them. CDR1 and CDR2 from the germline V gene are MDHEN and SYDVKM. There are 12 residues in the CDR3. CDR3 region: CASSGDQETQYF. Here the CDR3 DNA reads TGTGCCAGCTCGGGGGACCAAGAGACCCAGTACTTC.

The genes are TRBV18 and TRBJ1-2; D remains unclear. Trimming cost V 3 bases and J 9 bases, with 11 bases left between them. The CDR3 has 12 residues. Germline V gives CDR1 KGHSH, CDR2 LQKENI. The CDR3 loop reads CASSPSQASYTF. The CDR3 nucleotides read TGTGCCAGCTCACCGAGCCAAGCTAGCTACACCTTC.

V usage is TRBV6-5 and J usage is TRBJ1-1; D gene uncertain. The V gene lost 5 bases and the J gene lost 8 bases, with 18 bases spanning the gap. The CDR3 runs 14 residues. The germline CDR1 and CDR2 sequences are MNHEY and SVGAGI. The CDR3 DNA sequence: TGTGCCAGCAGTCTGACAACTAGCACTTGGGAAGCTTTCTTT. Translating gives CASSLTTSTWEAFF.

The rearrangement joins TRBV5-1 to TRBJ2-3; TRBD2 is a possible D gene (6 bases). Trimming removed 0 bases at V and 2 bases at J, with 10 bases between. CDR3 length: 15 residues. Germline loops: CDR1 SGHRS, CDR2 YFSETQ. The DNA for the CDR3 is TGCGCCAGCAGCTTGGCTTTACTAGCCACAGATACGCAGTATTTT. It specifies CASSLALLATDTQYF.

V is TRBV18 and J is TRBJ2-2; no definite D call. V dropped 3 bases and J dropped 2 bases, with 7 bases sitting between them. Germline V CDR1 and CDR2: KGHSH, LQKENI. CDR3 size: 14 residues. The CDR3 sequence: CASSPGRNTGELFF. CDR3 sequence (DNA): TGTGCCAGCTCACCGGGCAGAAACACCGGGGAGCTGTTTTTT.

This chain links TRBV29-1 with TRBJ2-1; D ambiguous. The CDR3 sequence is 12 residues long. V was trimmed by 7 bases and J by 6 bases, leaving 13 bases between them. The germline gives CDR1 SQVTM, CDR2 ANQGSEA. The CDR3 coding sequence is TGCAGCGGCCTTCTAGTAGGCAATGAGCAGTTCTTC. It is translated as CSGLLVGNEQFF.

The chain couples TRBV10-3 to TRBJ2-5; TRBD1 agrees at 9 bases. The V segment lost 5 bases and the J segment 1 base; nucleotides outside the gene matches: 2. CDR1 and CDR2 from the germline V gene are ENHRY and SYGVKD. The CDR3 has 14 residues. CDR3 nucleotides: TGTGCCATCAGTAGGGACAGGGTCCAAGAGACCCAGTACTTC. Encoded protein: CAISRDRVQETQYF.

J is TRBJ2-1 and V is TRBV11-2; D possibly corresponds to TRBD2 (6 bases). The V end was cut by 5 bases, the J end by 5 bases, with 13 bases between. The CDR3 is 14 residues long. Per germline, CDR1 SGHAT and CDR2 FQNNGV. CDR3 sequence: CASSIERVNNEQFF. The CDR3 DNA is TGTGCCAGCAGCATTGAGCGGGTAAACAATGAGCAGTTCTTC.

This clone was seen just once. The chain links TRBV4-3 to TRBJ2-5; 8 nucleotides line up with TRBD1. Trimming removed 0 bases from V and 5 bases from J; junction bases left unmatched: 14. Germline CDR1 reads LGHNA; CDR2 reads YSLEER. This CDR3 has 18 amino acids. The CDR3 loop reads CASSQDLAAPGGEETQYF. The CDR3 bases are TGCGCCAGCAGCCAAGATTTGGCCGCGCCAGGGGGCGAGGAGACCCAGTACTTC.

CDR3 DNA sequence: TGTGCCAGCAGTCCCCGGGACAGTTTTAACTATGGCTACACCTTC. The encoded protein is CASSPRDSFNYGYTF. The J gene is TRBJ1-2, the V gene TRBV6-1, with TRBD1 identical over 7 bases. The CDR3 totals 15 residues. Germline V gene data show CDR1 as MNHNS and CDR2 as SASEGT. After removal of 5 bases from V and 1 base from J, the junction contained 7 bases not matched to a gene.

This chain joins TRBV7-2 and TRBJ2-6; D ambiguous. The CDR3 contains 15 residues. The V end lost 2 bases, the J end lost 0 bases, and 5 bases lay between the germline ends. CDR1 is SGHTA and CDR2 is FQGNSA in the germline V gene. As DNA, the CDR3 is TGTGCCAGCAGCTTACGCGGCTCTGGGGCCAACGTCCTGACTTTC. It translates to CASSLRGSGANVLTF.

The chain uses TRBV11-2 and TRBJ1-1; D possibly corresponds to TRBD1 (5 bases). Germline CDR1 SGHAT, CDR2 FQNNGV. CDR3 length: 15 amino acids. Trimming left V 0 bases short and J 1 base short, with 9 bases between. This CDR3 is CASSLDGQQNTEAFF. DNA for the CDR3: TGTGCCAGCAGCTTAGACGGACAACAGAACACTGAAGCTTTCTTT.

The rearrangement links TRBV19 to TRBJ2-5; TRBD2 agrees at 7 bases. J gave up 5 bases and V 0 bases, and 6 bases lay outside the gene matches. Germline CDR1 is LNHDA and CDR2 is SQIVND (reference sequence). The CDR3 spans 15 residues. CDR3 protein: CASSIDRAGVETQYF. The DNA of the CDR3 is TGTGCCAGTAGTATAGATCGGGCGGGGGTGGAGACCCAGTACTTC.

V and J are TRBV28 and TRBJ2-3; the match to TRBD1 covers 8 bases. V gave up 5 bases and J gave up 1 base; unmatched junction bases: 14. Germline CDR1 reads MDHEN; CDR2 reads SYDVKM. This CDR3 contains 18 residues. CDR3 sequence reads: CASSRNPTGGMGTDTQYF. In DNA form, the CDR3 reads TGTGCCAGCAGTCGAAACCCAACAGGGGGAATGGGCACAGATACGCAGTATTTT.

This clone showed up just a few times. This chain links TRBV4-2 with TRBJ2-2, with D perhaps TRBD1 (8 bases). CDR3 size: 16 residues. The ends were cut back, 0 bases at V and 6 bases at J, with 14 bases in the middle. The germline CDR1 and CDR2 sequences are LGHNA and YNFKEQ. Here the CDR3 reads CASSQDETGGAGELFF. Written as DNA, the CDR3 is TGTGCCAGCAGCCAAGACGAAACAGGGGGGGCCGGGGAGCTGTTTTTT.

This clone was observed a single time. J is TRBJ1-1 and V is TRBV30, with TRBD1 matching 7 bases. CDR1 and CDR2 from the germline V gene are GTSNPN and SVGIG (reference sequence). The CDR3 is 12 residues long. J gave up 3 bases and V 2 bases, and 0 bases lay outside the gene matches. The CDR3 region has the DNA TGTGCCTGGAGTACAGGGGACACTGAAGCTTTCTTT. This codes for CAWSTGDTEAFF.

The chain has TRBV7-2 and TRBJ1-5; possible D gene TRBD1, 5 bases. V was pared by 2 bases and J by 4 bases, with 12 bases between. CDR1 is SGHTA and CDR2 is FQGNSA in the germline V gene. CDR3 length equals 15 residues. The CDR3 coding sequence is TGTGCCAGCAGCTTAAAGGGGCCACAAAATCAGCCCCAGCATTTT. Encoded protein: CASSLKGPQNQPQHF.

The chain joins TRBV6-5 to TRBJ1-2; maybe TRBD1 (5 bases). Germline lookup yields CDR1 MNHEY and CDR2 SVGAGI. V was clipped by 2 bases and J by 1 base, with 11 bases between them. The CDR3 is 15 residues long. The DNA of the CDR3 is TGTGCCAGCAGTTACCAGGGAGGAGGTAACTATGGCTACACCTTC. This sequence encodes CASSYQGGGNYGYTF.

This rearrangement joins TRBV2 to TRBJ2-2, with D perhaps matching TRBD2 (5 bases). Germline V gene lookup returns CDR1 SNHLY and CDR2 FYNNEI. The length of the CDR3 is 14 residues. V lost 4 bases and J 9 bases, leaving 15 bases between the germline ends. For the CDR3, the DNA is TGTGCCAGCAGTGGCCCCCTAGGGAGCCGGGAGCTGTTTTTT. It yields the protein CASSGPLGSRELFF.

This clone was recorded once. The chain employs TRBV6-1 and TRBJ2-6; D call uncertain. This CDR3 comprises 14 residues. Germline-derived CDR1 and CDR2 are MNHNS and SASEGT. Trimming left V 3 bases short and J 4 bases short, with 7 bases between. The CDR3 DNA follows: TGTGCCAGCAGTGACCTGGGCGGGGCCAACGTCCTGACTTTC. Translated, it gives CASSDLGGANVLTF.

The chain recombines TRBV11-2 with TRBJ1-1; 7 nucleotides align to TRBD1. The germline gives CDR1 SGHAT, CDR2 FQNNGV. The CDR3 sequence is 14 residues long. With 4 bases clipped from V and 4 bases from J, the junction kept 6 bases outside the gene matches. CDR3 sequence reads: CASSYDRASTEAFF. In DNA form, the CDR3 reads TGTGCCAGCAGCTATGACAGGGCCTCCACTGAAGCTTTCTTT. Supplemented by reference TRBV11-2 and TRBJ1-1, the full variable domain reads EAGVAQSPRYKIIEKRQSVAFWCNPISGHATLYWYQQILGQGPKLLIQFQNNGVVDDSQLPKDRFSAERLKGVDSTLKIQPAKLEDSAVYLCASSYDRASTEAFFGQGTRLTVV.

The chain combines TRBV6-1 with TRBJ1-1; D may be TRBD1 (6 bases). Trimming took off 11 bases at V and 8 bases at J, with 18 bases between the two ends. The CDR3 has 12 amino acids. Per the germline V gene, CDR1 is MNHNS and CDR2 is SASEGT. CDR3 protein: CAVSQTGREAFF. The CDR3 DNA reads TGTGCCGTCTCCCAGACAGGCCGAGAAGCTTTCTTT.

The V call is TRBV2, the J call TRBJ2-1; TRBD1 matches 7 bases. The CDR3 consists of 13 residues. V shed 6 bases, J shed 5 bases, and the junction held 4 bases outside the gene matches. From germline, CDR1 is SNHLY and CDR2 FYNNEI. CDR3 in amino acids: CASRQGWNNEQFF. CDR3 bases: TGTGCCAGCAGACAGGGGTGGAACAATGAGCAGTTCTTC.

This chain uses TRBV7-2 with TRBJ2-5, with D possibly being TRBD1 (6 bases). This CDR3 has 15 amino acids. The germline gives CDR1 SGHTA, CDR2 FQGNSA. The V end was cut by 1 base, the J end by 3 bases, with 12 bases between. The CDR3: CASSLVRQGKETQYF. Written as DNA, the CDR3 is TGTGCCAGCAGCTTAGTTCGGCAGGGGAAAGAGACCCAGTACTTC.